This TCR beta chain was obtained from a study of shared clonotypes between healthy human individuals. Points from the study as a whole: For naive CD4 cells, around 5% of clonotypes were shared across a handful of donors. Rarefaction revealed incomplete sorted-subset sequencing despite large depth.

Details on this clone: The antigen remains undetermined.

Investigators divided CD4+ cells into CD45RA+ naive and CD45RA-negative memory subsets. Deep-level settings were used for running the assay. Sequencing used immunoSEQ multiplex PCR; TCRdb keeps in-frame clones, though not all of them. The table lists about 2.5 million clones, around 93% of them singletons. With 1 base clipped from V and 2 bases from J, the junction kept 4 bases outside the gene matches. The germline CDR1 and CDR2 sequences are LGHNA and YSLEER. The CDR3 extends over 15 amino acids. Source material: naive CD4+ T cells from PBMCs. Subset noted: CD45RA+ positively selected. The chain has TRBV4-3 and TRBJ2-7; TRBD1 matches 8 bases. This sequence originates from a man between 18 and 29 years old in good health. Some clones in this sample may be carry-over from other donors' samples. As DNA, the CDR3 is TGCGCCAGCAGCCAAGGCTTACAGGGGGCCTACGAGCAGTACTTC. The encoded protein is CASSQGLQGAYEQYF.